The 25 T cell receptor beta chains below all came from one sample that was sequenced in a study of blood T cell repertoires in COVID-19. The method was immunoSEQ multiplex PCR; TCRdb's version includes in-frame clones alone and lacks a portion of them. The table has about 60,000 clones, 90% seen once. Sequences were obtained from peripheral blood. These receptors all come from a human donor with active COVID-19. The donor label of this sample is uncertain.

The genes are TRBV5-1 and TRBJ2-7, with 10 bases identical to TRBD1. The junction had 4 bases not matched to a gene; V was cut back by 4 bases and J by 6 bases. The CDR3 consists of 13 residues. From germline, CDR1 is SGHRS and CDR2 YFSETQ. The DNA of the CDR3 is TGCGCCAGCAGCCTGGGACAGGGGTTCGAGCAGTACTTC. Translation gives CASSLGQGFEQYF.

V and J are TRBV5-4 and TRBJ1-4, with TRBD1 identical over 10 bases. The germline V gene has CDR1 SGHNT and CDR2 YYREEE (reference sequence). The length of the CDR3 is 15 residues. J gave up 5 bases and V 4 bases, and 5 bases lay outside the gene matches. The CDR3 DNA reads TGTGCCAGCAGCCTTAGGACAGGGGGGAATGAAAAACTGTTTTTT. Residues: CASSLRTGGNEKLFF.

The chain recombines TRBV6-2 or TRBV6-3 with TRBJ2-2, with a possible D match to TRBD1 (5 bases). Germline V gene lookup returns CDR1 MNHEY and CDR2 SVGEGT. The V gene lost 6 bases and the J gene lost 7 bases, with 18 bases spanning the gap. The length of the CDR3 is 15 residues. The CDR3 bases are TGTGCCAGCAGCCCCTCTATCGCAGGGTTCGGGGAGCTGTTTTTT. This sequence encodes CASSPSIAGFGELFF.

The chain recombines TRBV27 with TRBJ2-7; TRBD1 matches at 7 bases. CDR3 length: 14 residues. Trimming removed 5 bases from V and 9 bases from J; junction bases left unmatched: 13. In germline, CDR1 is MNHEY, CDR2 SMNVEV (reference sequence). The CDR3 nucleotides are TGTGCCAGCAGTCCTAACGTACAGGGGAACTGGCAGTACTTC. It is translated as CASSPNVQGNWQYF.

This clone has a single count. This chain links TRBV18 with TRBJ1-2; 8 nucleotides align to TRBD1. The CDR3 loop spans 13 amino acids. Germline CDR1 and CDR2: KGHSH and LQKENI. With V trimmed by 5 bases and J by 3 bases, 2 bases remained unmatched. CDR3: CASSAGGDYGYTF. CDR3 bases: TGTGCCAGCTCAGCAGGGGGCGACTATGGCTACACCTTC.

The V call is TRBV7-6, the J call TRBJ2-2; 12 bases align to TRBD2. The trim removed 4 bases at V and 1 base at J, leaving 7 bases unmatched. CDR1 is SGHVS, CDR2 FNYEAQ, per germline. The CDR3 sequence is 18 residues long. CDR3 bases: TGTGCCAGCAGCTCCCCGACTAGCGGGAGCGGGAACACCGGGGAGCTGTTTTTT. Protein: CASSSPTSGSGNTGELFF.

With regard to this clone: No conserved phenylalanine or tryptophan is present at the end of the CDR3, so a read error is the likely explanation. Because the CDR3's place on the DNA is in doubt, the DNA is left out and the CDR3 is given as listed by TCRdb. The gene calls are TRBV15 and TRBJ2-7; the table names TRBD2, a call not compared with the DNA. CDR1 is LNHNV, CDR2 YYDKDF, per germline (reference sequence). Ends included, the CDR3 has 12 residues. This chain's CDR3 is CATSRAGGAPHI.

The rearrangement links TRBV19 to TRBJ1-5; TRBD1 agrees at 8 bases. This CDR3 has 14 amino acids. V lost 2 bases to trimming and J lost 4 bases; unmatched junction nucleotides: 1. The germline V gene encodes CDR1 LNHDA and CDR2 SQIVND (reference sequence). This CDR3 reads CASSITGGNQPQHF. The CDR3 DNA follows: TGTGCCAGTAGTATAACAGGGGGGAATCAGCCCCAGCATTTT.

As for this clone: The junction differs from germline at one of its ends, possibly a read error. The chain combines TRBV7-7 with TRBJ2-7, with D perhaps matching TRBD1 (5 bases). Germline values: CDR1 SSHAT, CDR2 FNYEAQ (reference sequence). The CDR3 consists of 14 residues. The CDR3 is CASSLVSGASEQYF. The CDR3 DNA is TGTGCTAGCAGCTTAGTCAGTGGGGCCTCCGAGCAGTACTTC.

This rearrangement joins TRBV10-3 to TRBJ2-3; possibly TRBD1 for D (6 bases). This CDR3 contains 14 residues. CDR1 and CDR2 from the germline V gene are ENHRY and SYGVKD. V dropped 3 bases and J dropped 3 bases, with 10 bases sitting between them. The CDR3 loop is CAISEGGRTDTQYF. The CDR3 nucleotides read TGTGCCATCAGTGAAGGGGGTCGTACAGATACGCAGTATTTT.

The chain joins TRBV5-4 to TRBJ2-3, with 8 bases identical to TRBD2. This CDR3 has 13 residues. The ends lost 5 bases at V and 2 bases at J; junction bases unmatched: 1. The germline V gene has CDR1 SGHNT and CDR2 YYREEE (reference sequence). CDR3 region: CASRLAATDTQYF. The CDR3 region has the DNA TGTGCCAGCAGACTAGCGGCCACAGATACGCAGTATTTT.

This clone was detected only once. The rearrangement links TRBV29-1 to TRBJ2-1, with 7 nucleotides matching TRBD2. Germline V CDR1 and CDR2: SQVTM, ANQGSEA. Trimming took 6 bases from V and 0 from J; bases not matched to a gene: 8. The CDR3 contains 15 residues. The CDR3 protein is CSVAGTSVSYNEQFF. The CDR3 region has the DNA TGCAGCGTGGCAGGAACTAGCGTCTCCTACAATGAGCAGTTCTTC.

This sequence joins TRBV6-5 and TRBJ2-7; 9 bases map to TRBD1. This CDR3 region has 14 residues. The ends lost 6 bases at V and 2 bases at J; junction bases unmatched: 5. Germline V CDR1 and CDR2: MNHEY, SVGAGI. The CDR3 DNA sequence: TGTGCCAGCAGCCTGGGACAGGGACCCTACGAGCAGTACTTC. Residues: CASSLGQGPYEQYF.

The V call is TRBV5-1, the J call TRBJ2-2, with D tentatively TRBD2 (5 bases). V shed 2 bases and J shed 5 bases, with 13 bases lying between them. This CDR3 comprises 15 residues. Germline CDR1 is SGHRS and CDR2 is YFSETQ. The CDR3 loop is CASSFSGPGTGELFF. The CDR3 DNA follows: TGCGCCAGCAGCTTCAGCGGACCTGGGACCGGGGAGCTGTTTTTT.

This chain joins TRBV30 and TRBJ2-7; D gene ambiguous. Deletions cut 5 bases from V and 0 bases from J, with 11 bases between. Germline V lookup: CDR1 GTSNPN, CDR2 SVGIG (reference sequence). The CDR3 is made up of 13 amino acids. DNA for the CDR3: TGTGCCTGGCACGCCTTGAGCTCCTACGAGCAGTACTTC. Protein product: CAWHALSSYEQYF.

This chain joins TRBV7-9 and TRBJ1-4; weak D call: TRBD1 (5 bases). The CDR3 length is 17 residues. V lost 4 bases and J 6 bases, leaving 21 bases between the germline ends. CDR1 and CDR2 (germline): SEHNR, FQNEAQ (reference sequence). CDR3 sequence reads: CASSSLPLWGEDEKLFF. CDR3 bases: TGTGCCAGCAGCTCGCTTCCGTTGTGGGGGGAGGATGAAAAACTGTTTTTT.

In its sample, this clone was seen once. This chain joins TRBV9 and TRBJ1-6; D is possibly TRBD1 (5 bases). In germline, CDR1 is SGDLS, CDR2 YYNGEE. CDR3 length: 15 residues. Trimming stripped 4 bases from V and 7 bases from J, with 15 bases between. CDR3 sequence: CASSPQSGFNSPLHF. As DNA, the CDR3 is TGTGCCAGCAGCCCCCAGTCAGGGTTCAATTCACCCCTCCACTTT.

A remark on this clone: The junction shows a germline mismatch at one end, possibly a read error. The chain couples TRBV7-7 to TRBJ2-7; D is possibly TRBD2 (6 bases). Germline V gene sequence: CDR1 SSHAT, CDR2 FNYEAQ (reference sequence). This CDR3 is 16 amino acids long. For the CDR3, the DNA is TGTGCTAGCAGCTGTGGGCAGGGAGGTACCCCCTACGAGCAGTACTTC. Translating gives CASSCGQGGTPYEQYF. Full variable domain (missing parts from reference TRBV7-7 and TRBJ2-7): GAGVSQSPRYKVTKRGQDVTLRCDPISSHATLYWYQQALGQGPEFLTYFNYEAQPDKSGLPSDRFSAERPEGSISTLTIQRTEQRDSAMYRCASSCGQGGTPYEQYFGPGTRLTVT.

The rearrangement links TRBV3-1 (or the pseudogene TRBV3-2) to TRBJ2-1, with D tentatively TRBD2 (5 bases). In germline, CDR1 is LGHDT, CDR2 YNNKEL (reference sequence). CDR3 length: 16 residues. V was clipped by 0 bases and J by 8 bases, with 17 bases between them. The CDR3 loop reads CASSQDPPLARDEQFF. The CDR3 bases are TGTGCCAGCAGCCAAGATCCCCCCCTTGCGCGGGATGAGCAGTTCTTC.

This clone was counted a single time. The CDR3 loop is CASSRSPGLAGGILGEQYF. The DNA of the CDR3 is TGTGCCAGCAGCCGCAGCCCGGGACTAGCGGGAGGAATTTTAGGCGAGCAGTACTTC. This chain connects TRBV7-2 to TRBJ2-7; 15 positions agree with TRBD2. The CDR3 spans 19 residues. The junction had 17 bases not matched to a gene; V was cut back by 5 bases and J by 6 bases. Germline loops: CDR1 SGHTA, CDR2 FQGNSA.

V and J are TRBV6-5 and TRBJ2-7, with 11 bases matching TRBD1. Trimming took 7 bases from V and 6 from J; bases not matched to a gene: 8. Germline V CDR1 and CDR2: MNHEY, SVGAGI. The CDR3 runs to 14 residues. The CDR3 bases are TGTGCCAGCACCTGGGACAGGGGGAAGGGCGAGCAGTACTTC. This codes for CASTWDRGKGEQYF.

The chain couples TRBV5-5 to TRBJ2-7, with TRBD2 matching 8 bases. The J segment lost 2 bases and the V segment lost 4 bases, leaving 5 bases of the junction unmatched. The CDR3 sequence is 14 residues long. From germline, CDR1 is SGHKS and CDR2 YYEKEE (reference sequence). Here the CDR3 reads CASSPLGLAYEQYF. CDR3 bases: TGTGCCAGCAGCCCGTTGGGACTAGCCTACGAGCAGTACTTC.

This sequence joins TRBV3-1 (or the pseudogene TRBV3-2) and TRBJ2-7, with unresolved D. V shed 4 bases and J shed 3 bases, with 4 bases lying between them. CDR1 LGHDT and CDR2 YNNKEL come from the germline V gene (reference sequence). This CDR3 region has 11 residues. The DNA for the CDR3 is TGTGCCAGCAGCCCCTACTACGAGCAGTACTTC. Its translation is CASSPYYEQYF.

The V and J genes are TRBV7-3 and TRBJ2-3; a weak D match, TRBD2 (6 bases). The CDR3 is 15 residues long. Germline V gives CDR1 SGHTA, CDR2 FQGTGA. Trimming stripped 0 bases from V and 6 bases from J, with 13 bases between. CDR3 protein: CASSLTAGRVDTQYF. Written as DNA, the CDR3 is TGTGCCAGCAGCTTAACTGCCGGGAGAGTTGATACGCAGTATTTT.

The chain joins TRBV6-5 to TRBJ1-2; D is perhaps TRBD1 (6 bases). This CDR3 spans 14 amino acids. V was cut by 8 bases and J by 8 bases, with 21 bases left in between. Germline CDR1 MNHEY, CDR2 SVGAGI. This chain's CDR3 is CASALETGGRGYTF. CDR3 DNA sequence: TGTGCCAGCGCCCTCGAGACAGGTGGTCGCGGCTACACCTTC.